This record covers a single T cell receptor beta chain. The CDR3 is 11 amino acids. Germline lookup yields CDR1 ENHRY and CDR2 SYGVKD. V shed 8 bases and J shed 3 bases, with 4 bases lying between them. The table came from immunoSEQ multiplex PCR; TCRdb's copy has only in-frame clones and leaves some out. In the table there are 110,000 to 150,000 clones, 80% to 90% of which are singletons. This sample stems from a study of T cell responses to AZD1222 COVID-19 vaccine. Sequencing was performed on peripheral blood, taken on day 0 of AZD1222 vaccination. This TCR derives from an adult in good health. The chain is built from TRBV10-3 and TRBJ2-2, with D uncertain. CDR3 sequence (DNA): TGTGCCATCCAGGACACCGGGGAGCTGTTTTTT. It encodes CAIQDTGELFF.